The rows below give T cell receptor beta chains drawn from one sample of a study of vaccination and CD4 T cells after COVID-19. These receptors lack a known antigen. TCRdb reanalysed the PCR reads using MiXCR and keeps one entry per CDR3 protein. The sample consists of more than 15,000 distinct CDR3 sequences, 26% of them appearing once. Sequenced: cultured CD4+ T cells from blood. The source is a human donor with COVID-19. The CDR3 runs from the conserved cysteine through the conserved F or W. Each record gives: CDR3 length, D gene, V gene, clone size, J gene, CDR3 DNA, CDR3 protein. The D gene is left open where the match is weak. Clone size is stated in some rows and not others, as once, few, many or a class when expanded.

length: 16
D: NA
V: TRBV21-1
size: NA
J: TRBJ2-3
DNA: TGTGCCAGCAGCAAATTAGGGGCGGGGGGTACAAATACGCAGTATTTT
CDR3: CASSKLGAGGTNTQYF

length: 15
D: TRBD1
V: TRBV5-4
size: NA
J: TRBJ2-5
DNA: TGTGCCAGCAGCGGCCGGGACAGGGTTTGGGAGACCCAGTACTTC
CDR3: CASSGRDRVWETQYF

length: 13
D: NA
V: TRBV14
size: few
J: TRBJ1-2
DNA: TGTGCCAGCAGCCAAGATATGAGGGGTGGCTACACCTTC
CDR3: CASSQDMRGGYTF

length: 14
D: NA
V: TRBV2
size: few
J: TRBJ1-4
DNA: TGTGCCAGCAGGAGGGACGGGGCTAATGAAAAACTGTTTTTT
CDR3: CASRRDGANEKLFF

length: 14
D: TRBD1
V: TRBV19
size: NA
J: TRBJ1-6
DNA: TGTGCCAGTAAGGAGGGGGCCTTTAATTCACCCCTCCACTTT
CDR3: CASKEGAFNSPLHF

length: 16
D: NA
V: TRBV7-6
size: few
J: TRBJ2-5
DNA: TGTGCCACCCTACCCACCGCGCGGGCGAAGAAAGAGACCCAGTACTTC
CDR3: CATLPTARAKKETQYF

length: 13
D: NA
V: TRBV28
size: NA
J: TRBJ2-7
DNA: TGTGCCAGCAGCTTACCGACCCCCCCCGAGCAGTACTTC
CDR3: CASSLPTPPEQYF

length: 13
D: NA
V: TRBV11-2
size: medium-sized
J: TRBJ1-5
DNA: TGTGCCAGCAGCTTGGGACACAATCAGCCCCAGCATTTT
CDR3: CASSLGHNQPQHF

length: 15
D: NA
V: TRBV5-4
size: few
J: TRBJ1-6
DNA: TGTGCCAGCAGCTTGGCACTGGGAGATAATTCACCCCTCCACTTT
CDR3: CASSLALGDNSPLHF

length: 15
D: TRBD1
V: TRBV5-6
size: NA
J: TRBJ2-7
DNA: TGTGCCAGCAGCCTCCCCGGGACAGGGTTCTACGAGCAGTACTTC
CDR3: CASSLPGTGFYEQYF

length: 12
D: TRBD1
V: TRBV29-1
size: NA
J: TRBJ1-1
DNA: TGCAGCGCCCGGACAGGTCAGTCTGAAGCTTTCTTT
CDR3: CSARTGQSEAFF

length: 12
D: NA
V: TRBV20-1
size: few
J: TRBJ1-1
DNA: TGCAGTGCTAGAGTTGGGAACACTGAAGCTTTCTTT
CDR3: CSARVGNTEAFF

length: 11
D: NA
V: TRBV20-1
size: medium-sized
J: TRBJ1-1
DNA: TGCAGTGCTAGAGATCGTATAGAAGCTTTCTTT
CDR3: CSARDRIEAFF

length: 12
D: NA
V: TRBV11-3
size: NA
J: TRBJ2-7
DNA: TGTGCCAGCAGCTCGATGGCTTACGAGCAGTACTTC
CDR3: CASSSMAYEQYF

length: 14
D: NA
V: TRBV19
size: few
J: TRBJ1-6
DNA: TGTGCCAGTAGTATATCAGGGAATAATTCACCCCTCCACTTT
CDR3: CASSISGNNSPLHF

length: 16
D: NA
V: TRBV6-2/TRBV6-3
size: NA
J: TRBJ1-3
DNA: TGTGCCAGCACTAAATCAGGGCTGAACTCTGGAAACACCATATATTTT
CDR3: CASTKSGLNSGNTIYF

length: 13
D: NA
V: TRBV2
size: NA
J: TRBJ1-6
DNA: TGTGCCAGCGGTGAAGCTGCGCATGTAACCCTCCACTTT
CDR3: CASGEAAHVTLHF

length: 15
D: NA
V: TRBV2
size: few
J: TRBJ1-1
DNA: TGTGCCAGCAGTGAAGCGCGGCAGGCGGGCGGTGAAGCTTTCTTT
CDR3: CASSEARQAGGEAFF

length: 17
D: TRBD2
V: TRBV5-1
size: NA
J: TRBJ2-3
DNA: TGCGCCAGCAGCTTGTCGCTAGCGGGGGGTAACACAGATACGCAGTATTTT
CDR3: CASSLSLAGGNTDTQYF

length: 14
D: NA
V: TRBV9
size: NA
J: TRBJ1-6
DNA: TGTGCCAGCAGCGTGCGGGCGACTAATTCACCCCTCCACTTT
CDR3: CASSVRATNSPLHF

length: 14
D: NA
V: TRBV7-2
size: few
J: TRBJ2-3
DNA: TGTGCCAGCAGCTTAGACCAGGGAATAGATACGCAGTATTTT
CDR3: CASSLDQGIDTQYF

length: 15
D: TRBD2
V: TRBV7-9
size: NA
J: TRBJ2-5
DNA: TGTGCCAGCAGCTTGGGAGCGGGGGGGGGAGAGACCCAGTACTTC
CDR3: CASSLGAGGGETQYF

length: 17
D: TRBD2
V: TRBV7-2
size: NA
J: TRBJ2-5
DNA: TGTGCCAGCAGCTTAGGGTTGACTAGCGGGGAACAAGAGACCCAGTACTTC
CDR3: CASSLGLTSGEQETQYF

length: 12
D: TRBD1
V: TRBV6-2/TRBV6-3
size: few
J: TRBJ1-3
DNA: TGTGCCAGCAGTTTCACAGGGGGCACCATATATTTT
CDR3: CASSFTGGTIYF

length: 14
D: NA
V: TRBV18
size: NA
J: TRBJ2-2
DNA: TGTGCCAGCTCTGGGACACCCACTCAGGGGGAGCTGTTTTTT
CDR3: CASSGTPTQGELFF

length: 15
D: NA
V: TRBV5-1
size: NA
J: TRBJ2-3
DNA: TGCGCCAGCAGCTTGTTCGGGGGGCGCACAGATACGCAGTATTTT
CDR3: CASSLFGGRTDTQYF

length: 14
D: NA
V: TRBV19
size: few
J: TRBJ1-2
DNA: TGTGCCAGTAGTATAGTAGGAGGTGGTACAAGCTACACCTTC
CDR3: CASSIVGGGTSYTF

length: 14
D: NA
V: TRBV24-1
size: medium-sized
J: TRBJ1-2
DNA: TGTGCCACCAGTGATAAACAGGATACCTGGGGCTACACCTTC
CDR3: CATSDKQDTWGYTF

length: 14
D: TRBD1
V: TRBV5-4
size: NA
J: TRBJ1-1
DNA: TGTGCCAGCAGCTCGACAGGGAGGAACACTGAAGCTTTCTTT
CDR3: CASSSTGRNTEAFF

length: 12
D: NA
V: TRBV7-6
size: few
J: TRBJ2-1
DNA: TGTGCTAGCAGCATACTCGGGGGTGAGCAGTTCTTC
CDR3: CASSILGGEQFF

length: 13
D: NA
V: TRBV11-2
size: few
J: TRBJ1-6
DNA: TGTGCCAGCACCTCAGGGTATAATTCACCCCTCCACTTT
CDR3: CASTSGYNSPLHF

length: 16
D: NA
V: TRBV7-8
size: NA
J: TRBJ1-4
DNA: TGTGCCAGCAGCCCAATGATCGGACGGGGAAATGAAAAACTGTTTTTT
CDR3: CASSPMIGRGNEKLFF

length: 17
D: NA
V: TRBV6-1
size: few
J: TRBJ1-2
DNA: TGTGCCAGTGGCCGAGAGACTTTGGAATTAGCTAACTATGGCTACACCTTC
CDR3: CASGRETLELANYGYTF

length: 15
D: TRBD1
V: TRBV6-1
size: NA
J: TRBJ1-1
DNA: TGTGCCAGCAGGGGGACAGTCTCTCTGAACACTGAAGCTTTCTTT
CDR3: CASRGTVSLNTEAFF

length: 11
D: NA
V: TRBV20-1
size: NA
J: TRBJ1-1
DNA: TGCAGTGCACCGATTAACACTGAAGCTTTCTTT
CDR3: CSAPINTEAFF

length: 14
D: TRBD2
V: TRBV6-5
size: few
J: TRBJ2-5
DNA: TGTGCCAGCAGTTACCGGCGGGGGGTTGAGACCCAGTACTTC
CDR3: CASSYRRGVETQYF

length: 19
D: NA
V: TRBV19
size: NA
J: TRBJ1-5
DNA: TGTGCCACCAAGGGCCCCTCTGGCAGGGCGGCCTTGATTAATCAGCCCCAGCATTTT
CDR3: CATKGPSGRAALINQPQHF

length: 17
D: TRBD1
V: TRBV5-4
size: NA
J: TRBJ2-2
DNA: TGTGCCAGCAGCTCCAAGCGGACAGGATCGAACACCGGGGAGCTGTTTTTT
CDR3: CASSSKRTGSNTGELFF

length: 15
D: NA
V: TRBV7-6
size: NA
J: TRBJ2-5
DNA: TGTGCCAGCAGCCCTACCTGGACAGAACAAGAGACCCAGTACTTC
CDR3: CASSPTWTEQETQYF

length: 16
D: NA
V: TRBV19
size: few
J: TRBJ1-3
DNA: TGTGCCAGTACAAATGGGGGGAGCTTCTCTGGAAACACCATATATTTT
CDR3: CASTNGGSFSGNTIYF

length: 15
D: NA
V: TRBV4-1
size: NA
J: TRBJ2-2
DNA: TGCGCCAGCAGCCAAGCACTAGCGAACACCGGGGAGCTGTTTTTT
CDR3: CASSQALANTGELFF

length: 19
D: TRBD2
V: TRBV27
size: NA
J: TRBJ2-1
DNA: TGTGCCAGCAGTTTATCCGCCGCCGGGCTAGCGGGGGGGTGCAATGAGCAGTTCTTC
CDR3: CASSLSAAGLAGGCNEQFF

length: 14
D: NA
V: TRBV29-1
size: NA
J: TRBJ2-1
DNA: TGCAGCGTTGAAGGGGACGGCAACTACAATGAGCAGTTCTTC
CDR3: CSVEGDGNYNEQFF

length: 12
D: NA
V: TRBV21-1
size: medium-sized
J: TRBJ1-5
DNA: TGTGCCAGCAGCTCCAGTGGGCAGCCCCAGCATTTT
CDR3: CASSSSGQPQHF

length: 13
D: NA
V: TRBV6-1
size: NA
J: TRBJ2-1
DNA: TGTGCCAGCAGTGAGATTTGGGGTTTGGAGCAGTTCTTC
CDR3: CASSEIWGLEQFF

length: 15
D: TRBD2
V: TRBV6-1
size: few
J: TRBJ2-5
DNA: TGTGCCAGCAGCAGACTAGCGGGGCCGGTAGAGACCCAGTACTTC
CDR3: CASSRLAGPVETQYF

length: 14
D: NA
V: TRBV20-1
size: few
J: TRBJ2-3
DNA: TGCAGTGCTCCGGACAAACTACTTCAGTGGACGCAGTATTTT
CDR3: CSAPDKLLQWTQYF

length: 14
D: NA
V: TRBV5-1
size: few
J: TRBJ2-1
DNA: TGCGCCAGCAGCCGATTACAAACAATTGCTGAGCAGTTCTTC
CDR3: CASSRLQTIAEQFF

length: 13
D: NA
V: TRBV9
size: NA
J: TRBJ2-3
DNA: TGTGCCAGCAGCGTAGGGGTATCGGATACGCAGTATTTT
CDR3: CASSVGVSDTQYF

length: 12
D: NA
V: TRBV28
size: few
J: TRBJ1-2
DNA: TGTGCCAGCAGTTTTTCGGGTTATGGCTACACCTTC
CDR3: CASSFSGYGYTF

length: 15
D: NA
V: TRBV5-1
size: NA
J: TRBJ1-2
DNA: TGCGCCAGCAGCTTGGCCCCGCAGGGCTTATATGGCTACACCTTC
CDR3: CASSLAPQGLYGYTF

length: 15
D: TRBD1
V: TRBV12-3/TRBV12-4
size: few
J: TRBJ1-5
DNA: TGTGCCAGCAGTTTAACAGGGGGGTGGAATCAGCCCCAGCATTTT
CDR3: CASSLTGGWNQPQHF